This TCR beta chain appears in the sequencing data of a study of CD8 T cells in Susac syndrome. The study's findings and limits: The peak of CD8+ clonal expansion in Susac was seen in TEMRA cells and active patients.

Reverse transcription of about 0.5 to 1 ug RNA used random hexamers. A multiplex approach, immunoSEQ multiplex PCR, amplified TCR beta CDR3 across 54 Vbeta and 13 Jbeta. TCRdb re-called the immunoSEQ multiplex PCR reads through MiXCR, storing one row per CDR3 protein. The repertoire consists of approximately 87,000 distinct CDR3 sequences, with approximately 96% occurring once and the leading ten covering around 0.41%. For this clonotype: Its antigen is not identified.

The germline V gene encodes CDR1 SGHDN and CDR2 FVKESK. Trimming left V 2 bases short and J 7 bases short, with 17 bases between. The CDR3 runs 15 residues. The sequence was obtained from a human donor with Susac syndrome. The sequenced sample consisted of CD8+ T cells from PBMCs. V and J are TRBV14 and TRBJ2-5; D possibly matches TRBD1 or TRBD2 (6 bases each). The CDR3 protein is CASSQRGALYSTQYF. The DNA of the CDR3 is TGTGCCAGCAGCCAAAGGGGGGCCTTGTATTCGACCCAGTACTTC. The full variable domain, completed using reference TRBV14 and TRBJ2-5, is EAGVTQFPSHSVIEKGQTVTLRCDPISGHDNLYWYRRVMGKEIKFLLHFVKESKQDESGMPNNRFLAERTGGTYSTLKVQPAELEDSGVYFCASSQRGALYSTQYFGPGTRLLVL.